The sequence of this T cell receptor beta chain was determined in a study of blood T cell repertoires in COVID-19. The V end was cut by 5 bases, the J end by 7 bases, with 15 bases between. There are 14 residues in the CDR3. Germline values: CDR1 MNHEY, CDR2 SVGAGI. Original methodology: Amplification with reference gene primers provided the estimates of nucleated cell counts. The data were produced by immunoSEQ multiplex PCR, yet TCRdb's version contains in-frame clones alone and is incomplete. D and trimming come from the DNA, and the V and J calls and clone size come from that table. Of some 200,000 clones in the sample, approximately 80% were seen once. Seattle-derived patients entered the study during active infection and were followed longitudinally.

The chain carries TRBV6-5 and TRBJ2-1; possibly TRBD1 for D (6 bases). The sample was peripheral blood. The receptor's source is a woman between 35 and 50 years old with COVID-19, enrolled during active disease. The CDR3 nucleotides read TGTGCCAGCAGTATCGGGACAAACGCAAATGAGCAGTTCTTC. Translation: CASSIGTNANEQFF.